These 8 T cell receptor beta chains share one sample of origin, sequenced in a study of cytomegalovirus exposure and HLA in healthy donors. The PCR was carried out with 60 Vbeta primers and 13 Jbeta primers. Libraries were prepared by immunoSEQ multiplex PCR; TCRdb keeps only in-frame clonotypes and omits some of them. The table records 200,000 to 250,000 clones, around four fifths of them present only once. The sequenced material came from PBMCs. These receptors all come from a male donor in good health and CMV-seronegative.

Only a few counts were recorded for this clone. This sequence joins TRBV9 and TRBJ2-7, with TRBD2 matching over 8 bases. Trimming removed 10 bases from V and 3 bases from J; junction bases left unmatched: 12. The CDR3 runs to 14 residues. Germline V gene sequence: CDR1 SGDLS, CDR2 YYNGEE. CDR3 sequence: CAPSPGRGCYEQYF. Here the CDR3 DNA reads TGTGCCCCCTCCCCCGGGAGGGGATGCTACGAGCAGTACTTC.

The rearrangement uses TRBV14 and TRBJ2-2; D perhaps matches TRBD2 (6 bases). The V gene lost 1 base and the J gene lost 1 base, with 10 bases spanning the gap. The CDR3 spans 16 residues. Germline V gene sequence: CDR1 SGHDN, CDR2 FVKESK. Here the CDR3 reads CASSQVGTVNTGELFF. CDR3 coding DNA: TGTGCCAGCAGCCAAGTGGGGACTGTGAACACCGGGGAGCTGTTTTTT.

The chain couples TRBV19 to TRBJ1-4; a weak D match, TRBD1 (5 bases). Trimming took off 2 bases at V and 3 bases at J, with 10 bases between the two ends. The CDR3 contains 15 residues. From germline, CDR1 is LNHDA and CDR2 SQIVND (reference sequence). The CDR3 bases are TGTGCCAGTAGTATAAACCGCAGGGCTAATGAAAAACTGTTTTTT. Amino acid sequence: CASSINRRANEKLFF.

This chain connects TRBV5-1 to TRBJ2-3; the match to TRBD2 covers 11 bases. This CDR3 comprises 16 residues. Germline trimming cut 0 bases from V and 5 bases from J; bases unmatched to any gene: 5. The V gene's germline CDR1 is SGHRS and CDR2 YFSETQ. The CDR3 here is CASSLVTSGTEDTQYF. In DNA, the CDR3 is TGCGCCAGCAGCTTGGTGACTAGCGGGACGGAAGATACGCAGTATTTT.

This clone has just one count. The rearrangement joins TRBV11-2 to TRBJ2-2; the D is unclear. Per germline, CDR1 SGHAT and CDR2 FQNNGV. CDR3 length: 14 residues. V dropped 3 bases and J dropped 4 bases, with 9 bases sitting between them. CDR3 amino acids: CASSFDLGTGELFF. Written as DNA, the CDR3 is TGTGCCAGCAGCTTCGACTTGGGCACCGGGGAGCTGTTTTTT.

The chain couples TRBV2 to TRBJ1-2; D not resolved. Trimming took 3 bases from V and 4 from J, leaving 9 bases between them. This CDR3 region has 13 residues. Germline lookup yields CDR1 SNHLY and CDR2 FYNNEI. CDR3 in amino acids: CASSDISVYGYTF. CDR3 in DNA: TGTGCCAGCAGTGATATATCAGTCTATGGCTACACCTTC.

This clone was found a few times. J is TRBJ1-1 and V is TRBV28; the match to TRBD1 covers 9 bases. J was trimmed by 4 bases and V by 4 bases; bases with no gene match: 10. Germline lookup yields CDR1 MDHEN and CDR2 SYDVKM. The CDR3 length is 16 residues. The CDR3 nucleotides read TGTGCCAGCAGTTCGCCCTCCGACAGGGGGATCACTGAAGCTTTCTTT. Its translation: CASSSPSDRGITEAFF.

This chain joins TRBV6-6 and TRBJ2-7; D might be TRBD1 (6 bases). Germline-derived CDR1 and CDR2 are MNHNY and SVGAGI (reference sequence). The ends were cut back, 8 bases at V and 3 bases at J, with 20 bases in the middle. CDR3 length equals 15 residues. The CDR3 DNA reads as TGTGCCAGCTTAAGGTTGGCAGGGGCGGTCTACGAGCAGTACTTC. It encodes CASLRLAGAVYEQYF.